Listed below are T cell receptor beta chains from one sample, sequenced in a study of T cells in Graves' hyperthyroidism and ophthalmopathy. TCRdb fed the multiplex PCR reads into MiXCR, producing one record per CDR3 protein. Of around 800,000 distinct CDR3 sequences in the sample, around 38% were seen once. The sequenced sample was blood. These receptors were obtained from a man between 18 and 29 years old with Graves' hyperthyroidism. CDR3s include the opening cysteine and the closing phenylalanine or tryptophan. A D gene is named only where the DNA matches it firmly. Rows give clone size only sometimes, using once, few, many, or a class for an expanded clone.

d_call,clone_size,j_call,v_call,cdr3_nt,cdr3_aa
NA,few,TRBJ2-7,TRBV7-9,TGTGCCAGCAGCTCACCGGGTGGGACCGGCGAGCAGTACTTC,CASSSPGGTGEQYF
NA,NA,TRBJ1-4,TRBV5-1,TGCGCCAGCAGCTTGGCGTCGAGGACAGTCACCTCAGGAGGAGAAAAACTGTTTTTT,CASSLASRTVTSGGEKLFF
NA,many,TRBJ1-2,TRBV29-1,TGCAGCGCCTACAGGGACGGCGGCTACACCTTC,CSAYRDGGYTF
TRBD1,NA,TRBJ2-7,TRBV6-2/TRBV6-3,TGTGCCAGCAGTTACTCGGAAGGTGACAGGGTTTACTACGAGCAGTACTTC,CASSYSEGDRVYYEQYF
NA,NA,TRBJ1-4,TRBV14,TGTGCCAGCAGCGGCAGACCAGGTCGAGGAGGTGAAAAACTGTTTTTT,CASSGRPGRGGEKLFF
NA,many,TRBJ1-4,TRBV29-1,TGCAGCGTTGAAGAGGGGGCGGATGAAAAACTGTTTTTT,CSVEEGADEKLFF
NA,NA,TRBJ1-2,TRBV2,TGTGCCAGCAGTGAACGGCGGGGGGCATCGATGGGATATGGCTACACCTTC,CASSERRGASMGYGYTF
TRBD1,NA,TRBJ2-5,TRBV7-9,TGTGCCAGTAGGCCTCGATCCGGGACAGGGGAAGAGACCCAGTACTTC,CASRPRSGTGEETQYF
NA,NA,TRBJ1-6,TRBV24-1,TGTGCCACCAGACGACAAGGAAGCAATTCACCCCTCCACTTT,CATRRQGSNSPLHF
NA,NA,TRBJ1-1,TRBV6-2/TRBV6-3,TGTGCCAGCAGTTACATCGGGAACACTGAAGCTTTCTTT,CASSYIGNTEAFF
NA,NA,TRBJ2-6,TRBV7-2,TGTGCCAGCAGCCTCCGGTCCACTGGGGCCAACGTCCTGACTTTC,CASSLRSTGANVLTF
TRBD2,NA,TRBJ2-7,TRBV5-1,TGCGCCAGCAGCTCCATCGGGACTAGCGGGGGCTACGAGCAGTACTTC,CASSSIGTSGGYEQYF
NA,NA,TRBJ2-7,TRBV9,TGTGCCAGCAGCGTAGGGGGGGCCCTTCATTACGAGCAGTACTTC,CASSVGGALHYEQYF
TRBD1,many,TRBJ2-5,TRBV9,TGTGCCAGCAGCCGGACAGGGGTCTTGCAAGAGACCCAGTACTTC,CASSRTGVLQETQYF
NA,NA,TRBJ1-1,TRBV10-3,TGTGCCATCAGTTCCCCGGGCCCCCAGTTTATTGAAGCTTTCTTT,CAISSPGPQFIEAFF
NA,many,TRBJ1-1,TRBV29-1,TGCAGCGTGACCGACCCACAGAACACTGAAGCTTTCTTT,CSVTDPQNTEAFF
TRBD2,many,TRBJ2-5,TRBV29-1,TGCAGCGCCAGAGTAGCGGGGGGAGAAGAGACCCAGTACTTC,CSARVAGGEETQYF
TRBD1,few,TRBJ1-6,TRBV7-9,TGTGCCAGCAGCTTAAAGGTCGGGACAGGGAATTCACCCCTCCACTTT,CASSLKVGTGNSPLHF
NA,many,TRBJ1-5,TRBV19,TGTGCCAGTAGTATGGACAGCAATCAGCCCCAGCATTTT,CASSMDSNQPQHF
NA,NA,TRBJ1-4,TRBV5-1,TGCGCCAGCAGCCCCGGGGGACCCGGTAATGAAAAACTGTTTTTT,CASSPGGPGNEKLFF
NA,NA,TRBJ1-2,TRBV6-5,TGTGCCAGCAGTTACTACGCGGGGGTCTATGGCTACACCTTC,CASSYYAGVYGYTF
NA,NA,TRBJ1-6,TRBV6-6,TGTGCCAGCAGTTACGGTACCAGGGCCTCTTCACCCCTCCACTTT,CASSYGTRASSPLHF
NA,few,TRBJ1-6,TRBV5-5,TGTGCCAGCAGCTTGGGTTGGGGTTTGGATTCACCCCTCCACTTT,CASSLGWGLDSPLHF
NA,once,TRBJ2-5,TRBV20-1,TGCAGTGCTAGAGATCGGCGGAAACAAGAGACCCAGTACTTC,CSARDRRKQETQYF
TRBD1,many,TRBJ2-5,TRBV29-1,TGCAGCGTTGATCCGAGCGTGACAGGGCAGGGAGAGACCCAGTACTTC,CSVDPSVTGQGETQYF
TRBD2,NA,TRBJ2-3,TRBV7-8,TGTGCCAGCAGCTTAAGGGGACTAGCGGGGGGCACAGATACGCAGTATTTT,CASSLRGLAGGTDTQYF
NA,few,TRBJ1-5,TRBV2,TGTGCCAGCAGCCAAGGGGTCGGGAGGGGAGGCAATCAGCCCCAGCATTTT,CASSQGVGRGGNQPQHF
NA,NA,TRBJ1-5,TRBV4-1,TGCGCCAGCAGCCAAAGATTAGGTCAGCCCCAGCATTTT,CASSQRLGQPQHF
TRBD1,NA,TRBJ2-5,TRBV10-3,TGTGCCATCAGGGATTCGGACAGGGGGCAGGAGACCCAGTACTTC,CAIRDSDRGQETQYF
NA,NA,TRBJ1-5,TRBV6-4,TGTGCCAGTTTATACGGCGGCAATCAGCCCCAGCATTTT,CASLYGGNQPQHF
NA,many,TRBJ1-2,TRBV29-1,TGCAGCGTTGATGGCGGGTATAGCGGCTACACCTTC,CSVDGGYSGYTF
NA,few,TRBJ1-1,TRBV19,TGTGCCAGTAGTATAGAGGCGGGGATCATGAGCACTGAAGCTTTCTTT,CASSIEAGIMSTEAFF
TRBD1,few,TRBJ2-5,TRBV7-2,TGTGCCAGCGGCCAGACAGGGCTGGAGACCCAGTACTTC,CASGQTGLETQYF
NA,NA,TRBJ1-5,TRBV25-1,TGTGCCAGCTTAGCCGGTGGTGAGCAGCCCCAGCATTTT,CASLAGGEQPQHF
NA,few,TRBJ2-5,TRBV5-6,TGTGCCAGCAGCTCTACAAGGGTGACCCAGTACTTC,CASSSTRVTQYF
NA,NA,TRBJ1-3,TRBV7-8,TGTGCCAGCAGCCAACGGGGGTTTGGAAACACCATATATTTT,CASSQRGFGNTIYF
NA,many,TRBJ2-7,TRBV10-3,TGTGCCATCAGTGACAAAGTAGCGTTGACCTACGAGCAGTACTTC,CAISDKVALTYEQYF
NA,few,TRBJ1-2,TRBV6-5,TGTGCCAGCAGTTACTTCCCCGGGCTCTATGGCTACACCTTC,CASSYFPGLYGYTF
TRBD2,few,TRBJ2-7,TRBV12-5,TGTGCCCGCAACACACTAGCGGGAGGGACCTACGAGCAGTACTTC,CARNTLAGGTYEQYF
TRBD1,many,TRBJ1-6,TRBV12-3/TRBV12-4,TGTGCCAGCAGTCGCCGGGACAGGGGATCACCCCTCCACTTT,CASSRRDRGSPLHF
NA,once,TRBJ1-5,TRBV15,TGTGCCACGGGGAGGCAAGATGGGGACCCCCAGCATTTT,CATGRQDGDPQHF
TRBD1,NA,TRBJ2-7,TRBV11-2,TGTGCCAGCAGCTTAACCCGACAGGGGGGATCCTACGAGCAGTACTTC,CASSLTRQGGSYEQYF
NA,once,TRBJ1-3,TRBV12-3/TRBV12-4,TGTGCCAGACAATCGGGCAGACAATACTCTGGAAACACCATATATTTT,CARQSGRQYSGNTIYF
TRBD1,many,TRBJ2-7,TRBV7-9,TGTGCCAGCAGCATACAGGGGAATTCCTACGAGCAGTACTTC,CASSIQGNSYEQYF
NA,NA,TRBJ1-4,TRBV19,TGTGCCAGTAGTATCTCTGGGGCCAAGGAAAAACTGTTTTTT,CASSISGAKEKLFF
NA,many,TRBJ1-1,TRBV29-1,TGCAGCGTTGTTCGGCCTATGAACACTGAAGCTTTCTTT,CSVVRPMNTEAFF
NA,NA,TRBJ2-5,TRBV12-3/TRBV12-4,TGTGCCATCAAGGGGGACCTTCAAGAGACCCAGTACTTC,CAIKGDLQETQYF
TRBD2,NA,TRBJ2-2,TRBV12-3/TRBV12-4,TGTGCCAGCAGTGCCACTAGCGGAGTAGGTGGGGAGCTGTTTTTT,CASSATSGVGGELFF
TRBD2,few,TRBJ2-2,TRBV6-5,TGTGCCAGCAGCCGACTAGCGGTATCCGGGGAGCTGTTTTTT,CASSRLAVSGELFF
TRBD1,NA,TRBJ2-6,TRBV20-1,TGCAGTGCTGACAGGGTCAACGTCCTGACTTTC,CSADRVNVLTF
NA,few,TRBJ2-7,TRBV7-2,TGTGCCAGCAGCTTAGACCTGGCGATGTTCGAGCAGTACTTC,CASSLDLAMFEQYF
NA,many,TRBJ1-5,TRBV2,TGTGCCAGCAGTGAATCGCGGGCCCTTAGCAATCAGCCCCAGCATTTT,CASSESRALSNQPQHF
TRBD1,NA,TRBJ2-5,TRBV10-3,TGTGCCATCAGTGCGGGACAGGGCCTCCTCCGGACTAGTGGGGAAGAGACCCAGTACTTC,CAISAGQGLLRTSGEETQYF
NA,NA,TRBJ1-2,TRBV25-1,TGTGCCAGCAGTGACGCTGGGGCCTTTAACTATGGCTACACCTTC,CASSDAGAFNYGYTF
TRBD1,NA,TRBJ2-7,TRBV2,TGTGCCTGCAGTGCCGACAGGGAAATCTACGAGCAGTACTTC,CACSADREIYEQYF